A selection of T cell receptor beta chains follows, all from one sample in a study of tumor-infiltrating lymphocytes in primary liver carcinoma. MiXCR, run by TCRdb on the multiplex PCR reads, gives a single entry per CDR3 protein. This table holds 100,000 to 150,000 distinct CDR3 sequences, 55% to 75% found once. Sequencing was carried out using liver tumor tissue from sampling region 1. The source is a woman aged 60 to 75 with primary liver carcinoma and hepatitis B virus infection. Both conserved end residues are part of each CDR3. A D gene is named only where the DNA matches it firmly. The size field is filled for only some rows; it gives once, few, many or a size class.

NA	TRBV11-2	TRBJ2-1	NA	TGTGCCAGCACGCGGGAAGTAGGTGGATCCTATGAGCAGTTCTTC	CASTREVGGSYEQFF
NA	TRBV11-2	TRBJ2-4	NA	TGTGCCATGAGCGCCGGAGTTAACAAAAACATTCAGTACTTC	CAMSAGVNKNIQYF
NA	TRBV7-9	TRBJ2-1	NA	TGTGCCAGCAGCTTAGAGGGCACAGGAGGCCATGAGCAGTTCTTC	CASSLEGTGGHEQFF
NA	TRBV11-2	TRBJ1-1	NA	TGTGCCAGCAGCTTGGGAGTGGACGGGAAAGCTTTCTTT	CASSLGVDGKAFF
NA	TRBV7-2	TRBJ1-6	NA	TGTGCCAGCAGCTTAGGGGGTGTATCACCCCTCCACTTT	CASSLGGVSPLHF
NA	TRBV29-1	TRBJ1-1	NA	TGCAGCGTGGTGGACAGTTGGGGGACGTACACCGAAGCTTTCTTT	CSVVDSWGTYTEAFF
NA	TRBV7-9	TRBJ1-1	once	TGTGCCAGCAGCTTGTACGAGGACACTGAAGCTTTCTTT	CASSLYEDTEAFF
TRBD2	TRBV4-2	TRBJ2-7	NA	TGTGCCAGCAGCTCTGGACTAGCGGGAGCCTACGAGCAGTACTTC	CASSSGLAGAYEQYF
TRBD2	TRBV4-2	TRBJ2-7	NA	TGTGCCTGCAGCCAAGATGGGCCTAGCGGGAGTACCCGCTACGAGCAGTACTTC	CACSQDGPSGSTRYEQYF
NA	TRBV5-1	TRBJ2-6	NA	TGCGCCAGCAGCCTAGGACGGAGCTCTGGGGCCAACGTCCTGACTTTC	CASSLGRSSGANVLTF
NA	TRBV5-4	TRBJ2-7	few	TGTGCCAGCAGCTTGGACTCAAACCTCTACGAGCAGTACTTC	CASSLDSNLYEQYF
NA	TRBV11-2	TRBJ1-1	many	TGTGCCAGCAGCTTAGGGGGGCTAACTGAAGCTTTCTTT	CASSLGGLTEAFF
TRBD1	TRBV4-2	TRBJ2-3	NA	TGTGCCAACAGCACCCGGGACAGGGGAGGAGGCACAGTTACGCAGTATTTT	CANSTRDRGGGTVTQYF
NA	TRBV29-1	TRBJ2-3	NA	TGCAGCGCCTCGGGACTCAGCACCGATACGCAATATTTT	CSASGLSTDTQYF
TRBD2	TRBV6-1	TRBJ2-1	NA	TGTGCCAGCAGCGGGACTATCAACAATGGGCAGTTCTTC	CASSGTINNGQFF
NA	TRBV5-1	TRBJ2-1	NA	TGCGCCAGCAGCCGGACCCAAGGGGGGGGACGCAACAATGAGCAGTTCTTC	CASSRTQGGGRNNEQFF
NA	TRBV28	TRBJ2-4	NA	TGTGCCGGATCCCGAAGTTGGGAGATTCAGTACTTC	CAGSRSWEIQYF
NA	TRBV6-5	TRBJ2-3	once	TGTGCCAGCAGGTACATCCGGGACTCACGCACAGATACGCAGTATTTT	CASRYIRDSRTDTQYF
NA	TRBV5-4	TRBJ1-1	NA	TGTGCCAGCAGCTTCGGACTTGGGCGGCAGGACACTGAGGCTTTCTTT	CASSFGLGRQDTEAFF
TRBD1	TRBV29-1	TRBJ1-2	many	TGCAGCGGTGGGACAGATTATGGCTACACCTTC	CSGGTDYGYTF
NA	TRBV6-1	TRBJ1-5	many	TGTGCCAGCAGTAGGCATTTTCAGCCCCAGCATTTT	CASSRHFQPQHF
TRBD2	TRBV12-3/TRBV12-4	TRBJ2-5	NA	TGCGACAGCAGCCCCGCCCCCGGACTAGCGGACCAAGAGACCCAGTACTTC	CDSSPAPGLADQETQYF
NA	TRBV11-2	TRBJ2-2	many	TGTGCCAGCAGCTTAGAGGGGACCGGGGAGCTGTTTTTT	CASSLEGTGELFF
NA	TRBV11-2	TRBJ2-1	NA	TGTGCCGGCAACTTTTTCTGGCGGGATGGCAATGAGCAGTTCTTC	CAGNFFWRDGNEQFF
TRBD1	TRBV5-4	TRBJ2-6	NA	TGTGCCAGCAGCATGACCGGGACAGGGGGCCCTCTGGAATCTGGGGCCAACGTCCTGACTTTC	CASSMTGTGGPLESGANVLTF
TRBD1	TRBV28	TRBJ1-1	many	TGTGCCAGCAGCCCCGACAGGGCTGCCACTGAAGCTTTCTTT	CASSPDRAATEAFF
TRBD2	TRBV11-2	TRBJ2-1	NA	TGTGCCAGCAGCTTCCCTAGGGGACTAGTGGGAAATGAGCAATTCTTC	CASSFPRGLVGNEQFF
TRBD1	TRBV29-1	TRBJ2-5	many	TGCAGCGTTGCCGGGACAGGGGGGGAGACCCAGTACTTC	CSVAGTGGETQYF
NA	TRBV5-1	TRBJ1-2	NA	TGCGCCAGCAGCTCGGGACGGGCTAACTATGGCTACACCTTC	CASSSGRANYGYTF
NA	TRBV6-5	TRBJ2-6	NA	TGTGCCAGCAGCAGCGGAGAGACGGGGGCCAACGCCCTAACTTTC	CASSSGETGANALTF
NA	TRBV7-9	TRBJ2-5	few	TGTGCAGGGGGGCAAGAGACCCAGTACTTC	CAGGQETQYF
NA	TRBV7-9	TRBJ2-4	NA	TGTGCCAGCAGCCCGTGGTCGAAAAACATTCAGTACTTC	CASSPWSKNIQYF
TRBD2	TRBV4-2	TRBJ2-1	once	TGTGCCAGCGGCCATGGGGGGAGGGCCGGTAATGAGCAGTTCTTC	CASGHGGRAGNEQFF
TRBD1	TRBV4-1	TRBJ1-4	many	TGCGCCAGCAGCCGCCACTCGGGACAGGATGAAAAACTGTTTTTT	CASSRHSGQDEKLFF
NA	TRBV4-2	TRBJ1-2	NA	TGTGCCAGCAGCCGAGCAGGGGAGAGGGCTGGCTACACCTTC	CASSRAGERAGYTF
TRBD1	TRBV29-1	TRBJ1-5	many	TGCAGCGCCGGACAGGAAGGTCAGCCCCAGCATTTT	CSAGQEGQPQHF
TRBD2	TRBV11-3	TRBJ2-7	NA	TGTGCCAACAGCTTAACTCCTAGCGGGAGGACAATTCCTGGCGCCTACGAGCAATACTTC	CANSLTPSGRTIPGAYEQYF
NA	TRBV28	TRBJ2-3	many	TGTGCCAGCTGGGGCAGGAACACAGATACGCAGTATTTT	CASWGRNTDTQYF
NA	TRBV5-4	TRBJ2-6	NA	TGTGCCAGCAGCTTTAAGGGAACTGGGGCCAACGTCCTGACTTTC	CASSFKGTGANVLTF
NA	TRBV29-1	TRBJ1-2	NA	TGCAGTGTTGGAACCTATGACGGTTCCTATGACTACACCTTC	CSVGTYDGSYDYTF